Listed below are T cell receptor beta chains from one sample, sequenced in a study of monozygotic twins with inflammatory bowel disease. From its re-call of the 5' RACE reads, TCRdb lists each CDR3 protein once, without DNA. The sample holds around 380,000 distinct CDR3 sequences. Sequenced sample: blood. The origin of the receptors is a human donor with ulcerative colitis or Crohn's disease, or a healthy co-twin of an affected twin (not recorded which). Both conserved end residues are part of each CDR3.

>TRBJ2-1|TRBV20-1
CSAPGEGPNEQFF
>TRBJ2-3|TRBV15
CATSNRGTDTQYF
>TRBJ2-1|TRBV20-1
CSARRTGGHNEQFF
>TRBJ2-2|TRBV7-2
CASSFRGRGELFF
>TRBJ1-3|TRBV5-1
CASSPQIGNTIYF
>TRBJ2-7|TRBV5-1
CASSLDSGGPSYEQYF
>TRBJ2-1|TRBV5-1
CASSLGLANEQFF
>TRBJ2-1|TRBV7-2
CASSLEVGQGTKIF
>TRBJ2-1|TRBV12-3/TRBV12-4
CASSLWGAGVDEQFF
>TRBJ1-1|TRBV2
CATRTGGLTEAFF
>TRBJ1-2|TRBV28
CASSPLSGGRKGYTF
>TRBJ1-1|TRBV11-2
CASSGYGGTEAFF
>TRBJ1-5|TRBV4-1
CASSPHRWEPQHF
>TRBJ1-1|TRBV12-3/TRBV12-4
CASSKTGGSEAFF
>TRBJ2-1|TRBV4-1
CASSHYNEQFF
>TRBJ2-4|TRBV5-4
CAAAGQDKNIQYF
>TRBJ2-7|TRBV20-1
CSARRTGGYEQYF
>TRBJ2-5|TRBV11-1
CASSKGAQETQYF
>TRBJ1-1|TRBV2
CASSEFHFRAEPTEAFF
>TRBJ1-2|TRBV5-6
CASSLGQGAIGYTF
>TRBJ1-2|TRBV12-3/TRBV12-4
CASSLIPLEDGYTF